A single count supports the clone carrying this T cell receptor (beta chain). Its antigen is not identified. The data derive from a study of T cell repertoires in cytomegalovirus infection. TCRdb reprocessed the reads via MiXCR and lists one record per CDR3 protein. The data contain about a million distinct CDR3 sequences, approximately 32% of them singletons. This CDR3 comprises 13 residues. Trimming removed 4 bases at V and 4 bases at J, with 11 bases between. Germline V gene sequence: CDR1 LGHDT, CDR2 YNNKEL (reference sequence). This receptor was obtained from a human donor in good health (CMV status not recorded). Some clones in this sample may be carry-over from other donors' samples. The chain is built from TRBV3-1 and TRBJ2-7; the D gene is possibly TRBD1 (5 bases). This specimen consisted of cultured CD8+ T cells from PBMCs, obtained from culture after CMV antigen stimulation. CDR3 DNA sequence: TGTGCCAGCAGCCCTCTCAGGGCTTACGAGCAGTACTTC. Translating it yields CASSPLRAYEQYF.